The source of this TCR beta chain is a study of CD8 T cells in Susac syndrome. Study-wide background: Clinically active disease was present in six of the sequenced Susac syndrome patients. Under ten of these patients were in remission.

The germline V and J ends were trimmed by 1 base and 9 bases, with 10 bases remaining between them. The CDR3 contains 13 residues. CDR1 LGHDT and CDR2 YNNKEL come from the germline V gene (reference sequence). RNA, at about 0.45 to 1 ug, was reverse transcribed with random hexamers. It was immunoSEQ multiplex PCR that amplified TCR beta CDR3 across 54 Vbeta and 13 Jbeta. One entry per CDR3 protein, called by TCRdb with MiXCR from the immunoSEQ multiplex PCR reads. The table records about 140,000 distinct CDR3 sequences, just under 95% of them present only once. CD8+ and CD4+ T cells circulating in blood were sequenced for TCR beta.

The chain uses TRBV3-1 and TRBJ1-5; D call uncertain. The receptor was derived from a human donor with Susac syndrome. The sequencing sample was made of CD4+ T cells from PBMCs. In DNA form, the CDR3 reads TGTGCCAGCAGCCAAGGGCGCCGAGGGCCCCAGCATTTT. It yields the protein CASSQGRRGPQHF.